This TCR beta chain was recovered during a study of T cell responses to AZD1222 COVID-19 vaccine. General study points: Recipients of AZD1222 seropositive at baseline numbered only five or six.

Germline lookup yields CDR1 MNHEY and CDR2 SVGAGI. The J segment lost 4 bases and the V segment lost 6 bases, leaving 3 bases of the junction unmatched. This CDR3 is built from 13 residues. The protocol was immunoSEQ multiplex PCR, while the TCRdb copy is restricted to in-frame clones and leaves out a portion. The data show over 150,000 clones, with approximately 90% seen just once and about 6.9% held by the top ten. Concerning this clone itself: What it binds is unknown. The sample carries other DNA sequences with the same CDR3.

The TCR originated in an adult in good health. This chain links TRBV6-5 with TRBJ2-7, with TRBD1 matching over 10 bases. Sample: peripheral blood, taken on day 0 of AZD1222 vaccination. Written as DNA, the CDR3 is TGTGCCAGCAGGAGACAGGGGGCGTACGAGCAGTACTTC. Its translation: CASRRQGAYEQYF.